This T cell receptor (beta chain) was captured by sequencing in a study of regulatory T cells in long-lasting Graves disease. For the study at large: The antithyroid drugs taken by newly diagnosed Graves' patients had been used for under 3 months. Study observations and caveats: With persistent disease, TRBV28, TRBJ1-2 and TRBJ2-5 were the favored segments.

Per germline, CDR1 SGDLS and CDR2 YYNGEE. This CDR3 spans 17 amino acids. V shed 0 bases and J 2 bases; nucleotides not matched to a gene: 4. Time point: newly diagnosed GD, antithyroid drugs for less than 3 months. PBMC RNA was the source of the TCR library. The authors built TCR beta libraries using iRepertoire HTBI primers and Arm-PCR of CDR3 regions. TCRdb ran MiXCR on the multiplex PCR reads and lists one entry per CDR3 protein. The sample lists some 250,000 distinct CDR3 sequences; about 17% were seen once. At least ten counts were recorded for this clonotype. Its antigen remains unidentified. These data were also reused for a study on T cells in Graves' hyperthyroidism and ophthalmopathy. This second study says: First-round RT-PCR of the TCR CDR3 relied on the HTBI primer set. Using 13 V-J features, a model discriminated ophthalmopathy from stable hyperthyroidism.

The J gene is TRBJ2-7, the V gene TRBV9; 14 nucleotides align to TRBD2. The clonotype was recovered from a woman aged 25 to 45 with Graves disease. The sample consisted of peripheral blood mononuclear cells (PBMCs), taken at new diagnosis, from a patient treated with antithyroid drugs. CDR3 bases: TGTGCCAGCAGCGTAGGGAGACTAGCGGGGGGGCCCTACGAGCAGTACTTC. Translated, it gives CASSVGRLAGGPYEQYF.